The rows below give T cell receptor beta chains drawn from one sample of a study of T cell responses to AZD1222 COVID-19 vaccine. Profiling relied on immunoSEQ multiplex PCR, and the TCRdb table lists in-frame clones only, not all of them. Among about 170,000 clones listed, 85% to 90% were seen once. This specimen was peripheral blood, taken on day 0 of AZD1222 vaccination. The source is an adult in good health. The CDR3 runs from the conserved cysteine through the conserved F or W. A D gene is named only where the DNA matches it firmly. Size is omitted from some rows. Given values are once, few, many or a class for expanded clones.

v_gene: TRBV19; abundance: -; d_gene: -; j_gene: TRBJ1-5; CDR3nt: TGTGCCAGTAGTCCTGAACAGGTTTTCGGCAATCAGCCCCAGCATTTT; CDR3aa: CASSPEQVFGNQPQHF
v_gene: TRBV5-1; abundance: -; d_gene: -; j_gene: TRBJ1-6; CDR3nt: TGCGCCAGCAGCGCCACGGGTTCACCCCTCCACTTT; CDR3aa: CASSATGSPLHF
v_gene: TRBV6-5; abundance: -; d_gene: -; j_gene: TRBJ1-5; CDR3nt: TGTGCCAGCTCCGGTAGTAATCAGCCCCAGCATTTT; CDR3aa: CASSGSNQPQHF
v_gene: TRBV2; abundance: -; d_gene: -; j_gene: TRBJ1-2; CDR3nt: TGTGCCAGCAGTGACAGGGGCTATGGCTACACCTTC; CDR3aa: CASSDRGYGYTF
v_gene: TRBV15; abundance: once; d_gene: -; j_gene: TRBJ2-1; CDR3nt: TGTGCCACCGCGTCCCCTTTTTTAAGAAATGAGCAGTTCTTC; CDR3aa: CATASPFLRNEQFF
v_gene: TRBV6-1; abundance: -; d_gene: -; j_gene: TRBJ1-2; CDR3nt: TGTGCCAGCAGTGAGGGCGGTAGAAACTATGGCTACACCTTC; CDR3aa: CASSEGGRNYGYTF
v_gene: TRBV10-2; abundance: -; d_gene: -; j_gene: TRBJ1-2; CDR3nt: TGCGCCAGCAGTGAGCTCGGGCAGGGAAACTATGGCTACACCTTC; CDR3aa: CASSELGQGNYGYTF
v_gene: TRBV6-5; abundance: -; d_gene: TRBD1; j_gene: TRBJ1-5; CDR3nt: TGTGCCAGCAGTTACGGACAGGGGACACAGCCCCAGCATTTT; CDR3aa: CASSYGQGTQPQHF
v_gene: TRBV7-6; abundance: -; d_gene: -; j_gene: TRBJ1-2; CDR3nt: TGTGCCAGCAGCCCCGGGGGCCCTGGCCATGGCTACACCTTC; CDR3aa: CASSPGGPGHGYTF
v_gene: TRBV6-5; abundance: few; d_gene: TRBD1; j_gene: TRBJ1-5; CDR3nt: TGTGCCAGCAGACAGGGGGCATCTCAGCCCCAGCATTTT; CDR3aa: CASRQGASQPQHF
v_gene: TRBV6-5; abundance: -; d_gene: -; j_gene: TRBJ2-5; CDR3nt: TGTGCCAGCGCCGCCGGGGTTTTCCAAGAGACCCAGTACTTC; CDR3aa: CASAAGVFQETQYF
v_gene: TRBV7-6; abundance: -; d_gene: -; j_gene: TRBJ2-1; CDR3nt: TGTGCCAGCAGCTTAGCGCCCTCAGTTTACGGGTCTTTGGGCTCCAATGAGCAGTTCTTC; CDR3aa: CASSLAPSVYGSLGSNEQFF
v_gene: TRBV7-3; abundance: -; d_gene: -; j_gene: TRBJ2-1; CDR3nt: TGTGCCAGCAGCCATGACACTTACAATGAGCAGTTCTTC; CDR3aa: CASSHDTYNEQFF
v_gene: TRBV4-2; abundance: -; d_gene: -; j_gene: TRBJ1-1; CDR3nt: TGTGCCAGCAGCCAAGATCCGGTTGGGAGGACTGAAGCTTTCTTT; CDR3aa: CASSQDPVGRTEAFF
v_gene: TRBV6-1; abundance: once; d_gene: -; j_gene: TRBJ2-1; CDR3nt: TGTGCCAGCAGTGAATCAGGGGCCTACAATGAGCAGTTCTTC; CDR3aa: CASSESGAYNEQFF
v_gene: TRBV6-6; abundance: -; d_gene: -; j_gene: TRBJ1-5; CDR3nt: TGTGCCAGCAGGCCCTTCGGACAGTCTAGCAATCAGCCCCAGCATTTT; CDR3aa: CASRPFGQSSNQPQHF
v_gene: TRBV9; abundance: once; d_gene: TRBD2; j_gene: TRBJ2-3; CDR3nt: TGTGCCAGCAGCCTTAGCGGGGGACGCACAGATACGCAGTATTTT; CDR3aa: CASSLSGGRTDTQYF
v_gene: TRBV3-1/TRBV3-2; abundance: -; d_gene: -; j_gene: TRBJ1-1; CDR3nt: TGTGCCAGCAGCCGAACATCGGGCACTGAAGCTTTCTTT; CDR3aa: CASSRTSGTEAFF
v_gene: TRBV6-5; abundance: -; d_gene: TRBD1; j_gene: TRBJ1-2; CDR3nt: TGTGCCAGCAGTTCCCGGACAGGGAAAACCTATGGCTACACCTTC; CDR3aa: CASSSRTGKTYGYTF
v_gene: TRBV3-1/TRBV3-2; abundance: few; d_gene: -; j_gene: TRBJ1-2; CDR3nt: TGTGCCAGCAGCCAACATTATGGGGATGGCTACACCTTC; CDR3aa: CASSQHYGDGYTF
v_gene: TRBV24-1; abundance: -; d_gene: -; j_gene: TRBJ2-2; CDR3nt: TGTGCCACCAGTGATTTACCCCCCTCGAGGGGCGGGGAGCTGTTTTTT; CDR3aa: CATSDLPPSRGGELFF
v_gene: TRBV3-1/TRBV3-2; abundance: -; d_gene: -; j_gene: TRBJ2-5; CDR3nt: TGTGCCAGCAGCCAAGATGGCGCAGATCAAGAGACCCAGTACTTC; CDR3aa: CASSQDGADQETQYF
v_gene: TRBV4-1; abundance: -; d_gene: -; j_gene: TRBJ1-5; CDR3nt: TGCGCCAGCAGCCAAATACAGGGTCCTCAGCCCCAGCATTTT; CDR3aa: CASSQIQGPQPQHF
v_gene: TRBV4-1; abundance: -; d_gene: -; j_gene: TRBJ1-2; CDR3nt: TGCGCCAGCAGCCGCCCTGAAGGGGGGGACTATGGCTACACCTTC; CDR3aa: CASSRPEGGDYGYTF
v_gene: TRBV5-1; abundance: -; d_gene: TRBD1; j_gene: TRBJ1-2; CDR3nt: TGCGCCAGCAGCTTGGATACAGGGGGTTATGGCTACACCTTC; CDR3aa: CASSLDTGGYGYTF
v_gene: TRBV19; abundance: -; d_gene: TRBD1; j_gene: TRBJ1-5; CDR3nt: TGTGCCAGTAGTATGACAGGGTCGGGGCAGCCCCAGCATTTT; CDR3aa: CASSMTGSGQPQHF
v_gene: TRBV9; abundance: -; d_gene: -; j_gene: TRBJ1-4; CDR3nt: TGTGCCAGCAGCGTAGAGGCAGCAGGTGAAAAACTGTTTTTT; CDR3aa: CASSVEAAGEKLFF
v_gene: TRBV9; abundance: once; d_gene: TRBD1; j_gene: TRBJ1-1; CDR3nt: TGTGCCAGCAGCCCGACAGGGCGGGTCACTGAAGCTTTCTTT; CDR3aa: CASSPTGRVTEAFF
v_gene: TRBV6-2/TRBV6-3; abundance: -; d_gene: TRBD1; j_gene: TRBJ1-5; CDR3nt: TGTGCCAGCAGTTCAATCTTGCAGGGGGTAAGTCAGCCCCAGCATTTT; CDR3aa: CASSSILQGVSQPQHF
v_gene: TRBV5-1; abundance: -; d_gene: TRBD2; j_gene: TRBJ2-5; CDR3nt: TGCGCCAGCAGCCATTTAGGGGAGGGGGAGACCCAGTACTTC; CDR3aa: CASSHLGEGETQYF
v_gene: TRBV19; abundance: -; d_gene: TRBD1; j_gene: TRBJ1-5; CDR3nt: TGTGCCAGTAGTATTCAGGGGGGCAATCAGCCCCAGCATTTT; CDR3aa: CASSIQGGNQPQHF
v_gene: TRBV5-1; abundance: -; d_gene: TRBD2; j_gene: TRBJ2-2; CDR3nt: TGCGCCAGCAGCCCCGCTAGCGGGGGGGTTTCCGGGGAGCTGTTTTTT; CDR3aa: CASSPASGGVSGELFF
v_gene: TRBV2; abundance: -; d_gene: -; j_gene: TRBJ1-4; CDR3nt: TGTGCCAGCAGTGGGCAGGGGTCTAATGAAAAACTGTTTTTT; CDR3aa: CASSGQGSNEKLFF
v_gene: TRBV5-1; abundance: -; d_gene: -; j_gene: TRBJ1-4; CDR3nt: TGCGCCAGCAGCTCGAAACCCGTCGGGGGGCGCCGTGAAAAACTGTTTTTT; CDR3aa: CASSSKPVGGRREKLFF
v_gene: TRBV7-2; abundance: few; d_gene: -; j_gene: TRBJ1-6; CDR3nt: TGTGCCAGCAGCTTAGTGGGGGTGGATTCACCCCTCCACTTT; CDR3aa: CASSLVGVDSPLHF
v_gene: TRBV7-2; abundance: -; d_gene: TRBD2; j_gene: TRBJ2-3; CDR3nt: TGTGCCAGCAGCTTAGGACTAGCGGGGCGGTCTTATACGCAGTATTTT; CDR3aa: CASSLGLAGRSYTQYF
v_gene: TRBV7-2; abundance: -; d_gene: TRBD1; j_gene: TRBJ1-1; CDR3nt: TGTGCCAGCAGCTTATACACAGGGGACCTCACTGAAGCTTTCTTT; CDR3aa: CASSLYTGDLTEAFF
v_gene: TRBV2; abundance: -; d_gene: TRBD1; j_gene: TRBJ2-1; CDR3nt: TGTGCCAGCAGAGGGGGCATAGAGCAGTTCTTC; CDR3aa: CASRGGIEQFF
v_gene: TRBV2; abundance: -; d_gene: -; j_gene: TRBJ2-3; CDR3nt: TGTGCCAGCAGTGAACTGCGCACAGATACGCAGTATTTT; CDR3aa: CASSELRTDTQYF
v_gene: TRBV12-3/TRBV12-4; abundance: -; d_gene: TRBD1; j_gene: TRBJ1-2; CDR3nt: TGTGCCAGCAGTAACAGGGGCCGAGGCTACACCTTC; CDR3aa: CASSNRGRGYTF
v_gene: TRBV10-1; abundance: -; d_gene: -; j_gene: TRBJ1-2; CDR3nt: TGCGCCAGCAGTGAGGGGGGTTCCTATGGCTACACCTTC; CDR3aa: CASSEGGSYGYTF
v_gene: TRBV4-1; abundance: -; d_gene: -; j_gene: TRBJ1-6; CDR3nt: TGCGCCAGCAGCCAACGCTCGACAGAAGCAGGTTCACCCCTCCACTTT; CDR3aa: CASSQRSTEAGSPLHF
v_gene: TRBV18; abundance: -; d_gene: -; j_gene: TRBJ1-6; CDR3nt: TGTGCCAGCTCACCACTTTCTCCCGCCGAACCGGGCTCACCCCTCCACTTT; CDR3aa: CASSPLSPAEPGSPLHF
v_gene: TRBV7-9; abundance: -; d_gene: TRBD1; j_gene: TRBJ2-5; CDR3nt: TGTGCCGGCCGGGACAGGGGGCACGAGACCCAGTACTTC; CDR3aa: CAGRDRGHETQYF
v_gene: TRBV28; abundance: -; d_gene: TRBD1; j_gene: TRBJ1-2; CDR3nt: TGTGCCAGCAGTCAAAGACAGGGTAGTAGCTATGGCTACACCTTC; CDR3aa: CASSQRQGSSYGYTF
v_gene: TRBV19; abundance: -; d_gene: -; j_gene: TRBJ1-2; CDR3nt: TGTGCCAGTAGTCTCCGGACAGACCTTATAGACACCTTC; CDR3aa: CASSLRTDLIDTF
v_gene: TRBV7-2; abundance: -; d_gene: -; j_gene: TRBJ1-3; CDR3nt: TGTGCCAGCAGCTTGGGGGGGCTCGAAAACACCATATATTTT; CDR3aa: CASSLGGLENTIYF
v_gene: TRBV24-1; abundance: -; d_gene: -; j_gene: TRBJ2-5; CDR3nt: TGTGCCACCAGTGACGCTGGGAGCCCCCAGTACTTC; CDR3aa: CATSDAGSPQYF
v_gene: TRBV7-8; abundance: -; d_gene: TRBD1; j_gene: TRBJ1-2; CDR3nt: TGTGCCAGCAGCTGGGACAGGGGCTATGGCTACACCTTC; CDR3aa: CASSWDRGYGYTF
v_gene: TRBV6-5; abundance: -; d_gene: -; j_gene: TRBJ2-7; CDR3nt: TGTGCCAGCAGCCTCTGGGTAACAGGAGAGTACGAGCAGTACTTC; CDR3aa: CASSLWVTGEYEQYF
v_gene: TRBV7-2; abundance: -; d_gene: TRBD1; j_gene: TRBJ2-1; CDR3nt: TGTGCCAGCAGCTTCTTGGCGGACAGGGAGAATGAGCAGTTCTTC; CDR3aa: CASSFLADRENEQFF
v_gene: TRBV6-6; abundance: -; d_gene: TRBD1; j_gene: TRBJ1-1; CDR3nt: TGTGCCAGCAGTTCCCCCGGACAGGGTTTGACTGAAGCTTTCTTT; CDR3aa: CASSSPGQGLTEAFF
v_gene: TRBV7-6; abundance: -; d_gene: TRBD1; j_gene: TRBJ1-6; CDR3nt: TGTGCCAGCAGCCAGGGGGCCGGGGAGAGCTCCTATAATTCACCCCTCCACTTT; CDR3aa: CASSQGAGESSYNSPLHF
v_gene: TRBV12-3/TRBV12-4; abundance: -; d_gene: TRBD1; j_gene: TRBJ1-1; CDR3nt: TGTGCCAGCACCTTATCACAGGGGGCTGAAGCTTTCTTT; CDR3aa: CASTLSQGAEAFF
v_gene: TRBV18; abundance: -; d_gene: -; j_gene: TRBJ1-2; CDR3nt: TGTGCCAGCTCACCGGAATCAGGGTGGGGCTACACCTTC; CDR3aa: CASSPESGWGYTF
v_gene: TRBV4-1; abundance: -; d_gene: -; j_gene: TRBJ2-7; CDR3nt: TGCGCCAGCAGCCGTGGGACACTATCCTACGAGCAGTACTTC; CDR3aa: CASSRGTLSYEQYF
v_gene: TRBV25-1; abundance: -; d_gene: -; j_gene: TRBJ1-2; CDR3nt: TGTGCCAGCAGTGAAGGGGATTGGTATGGCTACACCTTC; CDR3aa: CASSEGDWYGYTF
v_gene: TRBV6-5; abundance: -; d_gene: -; j_gene: TRBJ2-7; CDR3nt: TGTGCCAGCAGTTACCCCTCGAACGAGCAGTACTTC; CDR3aa: CASSYPSNEQYF
v_gene: TRBV3-1/TRBV3-2; abundance: -; d_gene: TRBD1; j_gene: TRBJ1-4; CDR3nt: TGTGCCAGCAGCCAACCGAGGGGACAGACCTTTTTT; CDR3aa: CASSQPRGQTFF